Below are 24 T cell receptor beta chains sequenced from a single sample in a study of blood T cell repertoires in COVID-19. This table comes from immunoSEQ multiplex PCR, and its TCRdb copy is limited to in-frame clones, with some not included. The data show some 250,000 clones, with about 91% seen just once and 0.95% to 1.5% held by the top ten. The sequencing input was PBMCs or T cells enriched from blood (not recorded which). These receptors all stem from a human donor in a cohort exposed to, infected with or recovered from COVID-19 (not recorded which). The donor label of this sample is uncertain.

The chain is built from TRBV27 and TRBJ1-5; 8 positions match TRBD1. In germline, CDR1 is MNHEY, CDR2 SMNVEV (reference sequence). Losses at the gene ends were 4 bases for V and 1 base for J; bases not matched to a gene: 0. This CDR3 spans 14 amino acids. The CDR3 here is CASSWTGSNQPQHF. The DNA for the CDR3 is TGTGCCAGCAGTTGGACAGGGAGCAATCAGCCCCAGCATTTT.

The chain recombines TRBV11-2 with TRBJ1-5, with TRBD1 identical over 9 bases. Germline CDR1 is SGHAT and CDR2 is FQNNGV. This CDR3 spans 15 amino acids. Losses at the gene ends were 5 bases for V and 5 bases for J; bases not matched to a gene: 7. The CDR3 loop reads CASSLGTGWDQPQHF. The CDR3, as DNA: TGTGCCAGCAGCCTGGGGACAGGGTGGGATCAGCCCCAGCATTTT.

The V and J genes are TRBV7-3 and TRBJ1-2; D gene unclear. This CDR3 has 16 residues. Germline values: CDR1 SGHTA, CDR2 FQGTGA. V was shortened by 1 base and J by 6 bases, with 18 bases between the two germline ends. CDR3 residues: CASSLSGRAEPHGYTF. CDR3 coding DNA: TGTGCCAGCAGCTTAAGTGGGCGCGCAGAGCCGCATGGCTACACCTTC.

The chain uses TRBV27 and TRBJ2-1, with D hard to call. Trimming removed 2 bases from V and 4 bases from J, with 9 bases in between. This CDR3 is built from 14 residues. Germline CDR1 is MNHEY and CDR2 is SMNVEV (reference sequence). CDR3 amino acids: CASSLRLSYNEQFF. The CDR3 region has the DNA TGTGCCAGCAGTTTACGACTGTCGTACAATGAGCAGTTCTTC.

In this sample, this clone is large (0.1 to 1%). The gene calls are TRBV7-3 and TRBJ1-2; D ambiguous. V dropped 1 base and J dropped 0 bases, with 12 bases sitting between them. The CDR3 totals 16 residues. The germline gives CDR1 SGHTA, CDR2 FQGTGA. The CDR3 loop reads CASSLKYPRSNYGYTF. CDR3 sequence (DNA): TGTGCCAGCAGCTTAAAATATCCCCGTTCTAACTATGGCTACACCTTC.

This clone was picked up one time. This chain links TRBV5-1 with TRBJ2-7; 11 bases match TRBD2. Looked up from germline, CDR1 is SGHRS and CDR2 is YFSETQ. The ends lost 4 bases at V and 4 bases at J; junction bases unmatched: 7. The CDR3 has 15 amino acids. The CDR3 reads CASSPIAGGPYEQYF. CDR3 coding DNA: TGCGCCAGCAGCCCAATAGCGGGGGGGCCTTACGAGCAGTACTTC.

This clone was detected only once. The chain has TRBV19 and TRBJ2-1, with D hard to call. The CDR3 consists of 15 residues. The V end lost 5 bases, the J end lost 0 bases, and 11 bases lay between the germline ends. Germline CDR1 LNHDA, CDR2 SQIVND (reference sequence). The DNA of the CDR3 is TGTGCCAGTAGTCTCCCGGTTAGCTCCTACAATGAGCAGTTCTTC. It codes for CASSLPVSSYNEQFF. Using reference TRBV19 and TRBJ2-1 for the parts outside the CDR3, the full variable domain is DGGITQSPKYLFRKEGQNVTLSCEQNLNHDAMYWYRQDPGQGLRLIYYSQIVNDFQKGDIAEGYSVSREKKESFPLTVTSAQKNPTAFYLCASSLPVSSYNEQFFGPGTRLTVL.

The CDR3 sequence is CASSPWGDEQFF. CDR3 DNA: TGTGCCAGCAGCCCCTGGGGAGATGAGCAGTTCTTC. The chain recombines TRBV7-9 with TRBJ2-1; TRBD2 might be the D (5 bases). Germline CDR1 reads SEHNR; CDR2 reads FQNEAQ (reference sequence). Deletions cut 5 bases from V and 8 bases from J, with 10 bases between. The CDR3 spans 12 residues.

This clone was counted once. The chain recombines TRBV6-1 with TRBJ2-7, with D uncertain. This CDR3 is 14 amino acids long. Trimming cost V 0 bases and J 2 bases, with 8 bases left between them. Germline values: CDR1 MNHNS, CDR2 SASEGT. The CDR3 loop is CASSEAGITYEQYF. The DNA of the CDR3 is TGTGCCAGCAGTGAAGCTGGCATCACCTACGAGCAGTACTTC.

This sequence joins TRBV12-5 and TRBJ1-3, with D perhaps matching TRBD1 (6 bases). CDR1 is LGHNT, CDR2 FRNRAP, per germline. The CDR3 is 16 residues long. V lost 9 bases and J 4 bases, leaving 22 bases between the germline ends. In DNA form, the CDR3 reads TGTGCTAGCCTTTCGGGACGAGGGGGATTGGGAAACACCATATATTTT. It encodes CASLSGRGGLGNTIYF.

The genes are TRBV30 and TRBJ1-4; D not resolved. CDR3 length: 14 amino acids. Between the trimmed V and J ends, which lost 0 bases and 8 bases, there was a span of 13 bases. Germline loops: CDR1 GTSNPN, CDR2 SVGIG (reference sequence). CDR3 DNA: TGTGCCTGGAGTGTTAACAGTCCCTACGAAAAACTGTTTTTT. Its protein product is CAWSVNSPYEKLFF.

The rearrangement links TRBV18 to TRBJ1-1, with TRBD1 matching over 11 bases. Germline V lookup: CDR1 KGHSH, CDR2 LQKENI. The J segment lost 4 bases and the V segment lost 3 bases, leaving 16 bases of the junction unmatched. The CDR3 runs to 19 residues. As DNA, the CDR3 is TGTGCCAGCTCACCCTACCTTAGCGGACAGGGGGCGCGTTCCACTGAAGCTTTCTTT. Residues: CASSPYLSGQGARSTEAFF. Supplemented by reference TRBV18 and TRBJ1-1, the full variable domain reads NAGVMQNPRHLVRRRGQEARLRCSPMKGHSHVYWYRQLPEEGLKFMVYLQKENIIDESGMPKERFSAEFPKEGPSILRIQQVVRGDSAAYFCASSPYLSGQGARSTEAFFGQGTRLTVV.

The chain couples TRBV29-1 to TRBJ1-1; 7 bases agree with TRBD1. The germline V gene encodes CDR1 SQVTM and CDR2 ANQGSEA. The V and J ends lost 4 bases and 7 bases, in that order; junction bases with no gene match: 9. CDR3 length: 13 amino acids. Written as DNA, the CDR3 is TGCAGCGTTGCGAGGCAGGGGGTGGATGAAGCTTTCTTT. Translated, it gives CSVARQGVDEAFF.

The chain carries TRBV7-2 and TRBJ2-5; TRBD1 matches 11 bases. The CDR3 covers 16 residues. J gave up 3 bases and V 1 base, and 4 bases lay outside the gene matches. Germline CDR1 reads SGHTA; CDR2 reads FQGNSA. The CDR3 region is CASSLGDRGAKETQYF. The CDR3 DNA reads as TGTGCCAGCAGCTTAGGGGACAGGGGGGCGAAAGAGACCCAGTACTTC.

V usage is TRBV19 and J usage is TRBJ1-2, with a possible D match to TRBD1 (5 bases). CDR1 is LNHDA and CDR2 is SQIVND in the germline V gene (reference sequence). V lost 7 bases and J lost 7, with 16 bases in between. CDR3 size: 13 residues. The CDR3 here is CASTGRVVGGYTF. In DNA form, the CDR3 reads TGTGCCAGTACGGGCAGGGTAGTGGGTGGCTACACCTTC.

The chain employs TRBV7-2 and TRBJ2-7, with TRBD1 identical over 11 bases. This CDR3 contains 16 residues. Germline loops: CDR1 SGHTA, CDR2 FQGNSA. With V trimmed by 3 bases and J by 6 bases, 10 bases remained unmatched. This CDR3 reads CASSFGRDRGKREQYF. The CDR3 coding sequence is TGTGCCAGCAGCTTTGGTAGGGACAGGGGGAAACGCGAGCAGTACTTC. The whole variable domain, filled in from reference TRBV7-2 and TRBJ2-7, reads GAGVSQSPSNKVTEKGKDVELRCDPISGHTALYWYRQSLGQGLEFLIYFQGNSAPDKSGLPSDRFSAERTGGSVSTLTIQRTQQEDSAVYLCASSFGRDRGKREQYFGPGTRLTVT.

As to this clone: Mismatch with germline at one junction end may stem from a read error. At the DNA level, this CDR3 is encoded by other sequences in the same sample as well. The chain employs TRBV7-6 and TRBJ2-7; D may be TRBD2 (6 bases). The germline V gene has CDR1 SGHVS and CDR2 FNYEAQ. The CDR3 contains 16 residues. CDR3 loop: CASSPTVGGVEYEQYF. The CDR3 DNA is TGTGCTAGCAGCCCAACTGTTGGCGGGGTAGAATACGAGCAGTACTTC.

V and J are TRBV9 and TRBJ2-7; D not certain. Deletions cut 3 bases from V and 6 bases from J, with 13 bases between. CDR1 SGDLS and CDR2 YYNGEE come from the germline V gene. The CDR3 is 13 amino acids. CDR3 DNA sequence: TGTGCCAGCAGCGCGGGTCCCTATACCGAGCAGTACTTC. It codes for CASSAGPYTEQYF.

The genes are TRBV24-1 and TRBJ2-2; 8 nucleotides line up with TRBD1. The trim removed 1 base at V and 5 bases at J, leaving 8 bases unmatched. The length of the CDR3 is 17 residues. Germline V CDR1 and CDR2: KGHDR, SFDVKD. DNA for the CDR3: TGTGCCACCAGTGATTTAGGGACAGGAGGGAGTACCGGGGAGCTGTTTTTT. This codes for CATSDLGTGGSTGELFF.

The chain couples TRBV5-1 to TRBJ2-7; TRBD1 might be the D (6 bases). Germline CDR1 is SGHRS and CDR2 is YFSETQ. V dropped 4 bases and J dropped 6 bases, with 20 bases sitting between them. The CDR3 runs to 15 residues. The CDR3 here is CASSPRAGDALEQYF. Here the CDR3 DNA reads TGCGCCAGCAGCCCAAGGGCAGGGGACGCCCTCGAGCAGTACTTC.

The chain employs TRBV10-3 and TRBJ1-1; no clear D gene. Trimming left V 10 bases short and J 5 bases short, with 17 bases between. The CDR3 is 13 amino acids. The germline V gene has CDR1 ENHRY and CDR2 SYGVKD. The CDR3 reads CATGPGIDTEAFF. In nucleotides, the CDR3 is TGTGCCACCGGGCCGGGGATAGATACTGAAGCTTTCTTT.

This clone appeared once. The V gene is TRBV7-9, the J gene TRBJ1-1, with TRBD1 as a possible D gene (5 bases). The CDR3 is 14 amino acids. Trimming shortened V by 4 bases and J by 0 bases, and 9 bases separated the two germline ends. Germline assignment: CDR1 SEHNR and CDR2 FQNEAQ (reference sequence). The CDR3 DNA follows: TGTGCCAGCAGCTCACAGACAGTGAACACTGAAGCTTTCTTT. It codes for CASSSQTVNTEAFF.

The V and J genes are TRBV5-4 and TRBJ1-2; 7 bases align to TRBD1. The CDR3 covers 14 residues. Per germline, CDR1 SGHNT and CDR2 YYREEE (reference sequence). V lost 4 bases to trimming and J lost 6 bases; unmatched junction nucleotides: 9. DNA for the CDR3: TGTGCCAGCAGCCTTCACGGGACAGAAGATGGCTACACCTTC. Its protein is CASSLHGTEDGYTF.

The chain joins TRBV9 to TRBJ2-3; D perhaps matches TRBD1 (6 bases). The CDR3 sequence is 15 residues long. V was clipped by 1 base and J by 1 base, with 10 bases between them. Looked up from germline, CDR1 is SGDLS and CDR2 is YYNGEE. The CDR3 reads CASSVQGWGTDTQYF. For the CDR3, the DNA is TGTGCCAGCAGCGTACAGGGGTGGGGCACAGATACGCAGTATTTT.